Included here is one T cell receptor beta chain sequence, with context. This clonotype has ten or more counts. Its antigen remains undetermined. The sample holds no much larger clone one base away, and base qualities are not on file. Patients with hyperthyroidism were aged 18 to 65 years, had been newly diagnosed, and had a disease duration of less than 2 months. Patients with other autoimmune diseases, uncontrolled infections, pregnancy or lactation were excluded from the study. Diagnosis was based on clinical symptoms, serum thyroxine, TRAb, thyroid ultrasound and orbital computed tomography. Trizol reagent was used to extract the total RNA, and its quality was then checked on an Agilent 2100 Bioanalyzer. This specimen comes from a study of Graves' ophthalmopathy and Graves' hyperthyroidism (dated by TCRdb to the late 2010s). A note on the overall study: Hyperthyroidism was defined as stable when no progression to ophthalmopathy occurred within 18 months of follow-up. After sampling, hyperthyroidism patients received methimazole starting at 30 mg daily, and ophthalmopathy patients received high-dose intravenous methylprednisolone. The study used signatures of the TCR beta repertoire to tell Graves' ophthalmopathy apart from Graves' hyperthyroidism and to predict which patients would progress to ophthalmopathy. The independent validation cohort included under 20 hyperthyroidism patients plus 17 patients who later progressed from hyperthyroidism to ophthalmopathy. In total, 135 blood samples were TCR-sequenced: approximately 40 ophthalmopathy, around 75 hyperthyroidism and some 17 hyperthyroidism-to-ophthalmopathy patients. In six hyperthyroidism patients, the T-cell repertoire of thyroid tissue was compared with the T-cell repertoire of blood. To explore V-J signatures that distinguish ophthalmopathy from hyperthyroidism, a discovery set of 95 to 100 patients was enrolled, made up of some 41 with ophthalmopathy and 57 with stable hyperthyroidism.

The research as a whole found: In cross-validation, the 13-signature model distinguished ophthalmopathy from stable hyperthyroidism with 87.88% sensitivity and 81.08% specificity, while in the test set the corresponding values were about 80% and 75%. Sample size was not statistically predetermined, and group allocation was not concealed from the investigators. Most of the expanded thyroid clonotypes with a frequency above 0.001 were also detected in blood, and it was suggested that the thyroid immune response may be reflected by blood repertoires. In validation, the model predicted ophthalmopathy progression with about 71% sensitivity and around 72% specificity; 12 predicted patients were CT-confirmed with GO in a median of 6.5 months.

Spanning cysteine to phenylalanine, the CDR3 consists of 15 amino acids. Only the CDR3 region is kept as DNA, spanning 45 bases read in frame from base 1. CDR1 and CDR2, looked up from the germline V gene, are MGHRA and YSYEKL. Trimming takes 3 bases off V and 1 base off J; junction bases not matched to a gene: 6. TCR beta CDR3 regions were amplified from RNA transcripts for repertoire sequencing. HTBI primers and the Qiagen OneStep RT-PCR kit were used in a first-round RT-PCR, which was followed by a second-round multiplex PCR, size selection and purification. The libraries underwent paired-end sequencing with 100 bp reads on an Illumina HiSeq2000. As for the authors' bioinformatics: Reads were processed with SOAPnuke, discarding reads with adapters, uncalled bases, mean Phred below 15, or no exact constant-primer or identifier match. COPE v1.2.5 was used to merge the high-quality paired reads. Clonotypes were defined as unique nucleotide sequences and were aligned to IMGT TRB V, D and J references using MiTCR v1.1. The analysis was limited to V-J combinations with a frequency above 0.0001, which together covered 99.2% of the repertoires. For each V-J combination, a TCR clonal expansion and chaos score was defined as the ratio of F50 clonal expansion to chaos observed in the TCRdist matrix. Welch's t-statistics and random forest were used to narrow the features down to 13 V-J combinations, which were then fed into a naive Bayes classifier. Thyroid-blood repertoire similarity was quantified with the Morisita-Horn index. The public sequencing data were trimmed at Q25 with fastp and processed into clonotypes with MiXCR by TCRdb, which kept only in-frame beta chains. Identical CDR3 protein sequences are pooled into one entry, listed with their most common genes and DNA. TCRdb, not the original authors, processed these V and J calls. The sample profile shows about 1.2 million distinct CDR3 sequences; less than 45% of them were found once. The ten top clones hold approximately 10% of the sample.

Rearrangement joined TRBV4-1 to TRBJ2-7; 7 bases in between match TRBD1. Input material: peripheral blood or thyroid tissue (not recorded which). The sequence derives from an adult man with Graves' hyperthyroidism. The CDR3 region: CASSHRDSDSYEQYF. DNA sequence: TGCGCCAGCAGCCACCGGGACAGCGATTCCTACGAGCAGTACTTC.